This T cell receptor (beta chain) appears in the sequencing data of a study of Ad26.COV2.S vaccination and SARS-CoV-2 variants. The treatment denotes: 15 to 20 received Ad26.COV2.S at low or high dose, single or two shots; about five received placebo; per-sample allocation not given. Sampling occurred on day 63 after the first vaccine or placebo injection. Cohort 1b enrolled adults aged 18-55 years in Boston. Wuhan-strain spike was delivered by a replication-incompetent Ad26 vector. Points from the study as a whole: Analytic work on TCR breadth and depth might have understated the full extent of total T cell responses. After vaccination, substantial breadth of spike-specific CD8+ and CD4+ responses was reported.

This CDR3 is 15 amino acids long. V lost 7 bases and J lost 8, with 23 bases in between. Germline V gives CDR1 SNHLY, CDR2 FYNNEI. Sequenced by immunoSEQ multiplex PCR; TCRdb stores in-frame clones only, minus some. The table includes roughly 380,000 clones, around 90% detected once. To note about this clone: Antigen unknown.

The sequences come from peripheral blood, collected in a trial of Ad26.COV2.S vaccine versus placebo. V and J are TRBV2 and TRBJ1-1; no reliable D call. This TCR derives from a person aged 18-60 years who received the Ad26.COV2.S COVID-19 vaccine or a placebo. This chain's CDR3 is CASTDLPQGGREAFF. CDR3 DNA: TGTGCCAGCACCGACTTACCTCAAGGCGGGAGGGAAGCTTTCTTT.